The entry below describes one T cell receptor (beta chain). Its antigen is not known. The entry originates in a study of T cells in Graves' hyperthyroidism and ophthalmopathy. Ophthalmopathy in the patients scored at least 3 on Clinical Activity Score and at least 4 on NOSPECS grade, lasting under 3 months. CDR3 size: 14 residues. CDR1 is MDHEN and CDR2 is SYDVKM in the germline V gene. V was cut by 6 bases and J by 4 bases, with 12 bases left in between. Notes on the study in general: Blood also held most thyroid clonotypes expanded beyond 0.001.

TCR beta CDR3 sequences were amplified from RNA transcripts. When the TCR CDR3 underwent first-round RT-PCR, the HTBI primer set was used. TCRdb used MiXCR to reprocess the multiplex PCR reads, holding one entry per CDR3 protein. The sample has about 640,000 distinct CDR3 sequences, less than 25% seen once. The V call is TRBV28, the J call TRBJ2-2; no definite D call. The sequence came from a man aged 30 to 39 with Graves' ophthalmopathy. Sequencing used blood. In DNA, the CDR3 is TGTGCCAGCAGCCCGCGGACCACCACCGGGGAGCTGTTTTTT. Translation: CASSPRTTTGELFF.